This TCR beta chain was recorded in a study of tumour-infiltrating T cells in Burkitt lymphoma. Study-level background: This cohort included all epidemiological subtypes of Burkitt lymphoma. Overall and progression-free survival were predicted by productive clonality.

Whole-study results and caveats: Several public clonotypes recurred in numerous Burkitt lymphoma patients.

The CDR3 is 13 residues long. CDR1 and CDR2 (germline): SGDLS, YYNGEE. The V end was cut by 3 bases, the J end by 3 bases, with 10 bases between. Method: immunoSEQ multiplex PCR; TCRdb's copy keeps in-frame clones and lacks some. The sample holds around 3,900 clones, 19% seen once. Comment on this clone: Its antigen is unidentified.

The TCR comes from a human donor with Burkitt lymphoma. V and J are TRBV9 and TRBJ2-7; D unclear. Sequenced material: tumor tissue. The CDR3 DNA follows: TGTGCCAGCAGCGGTTCCCCCCTCTACGAGCAGTACTTC. It translates to CASSGSPLYEQYF.